A selection of T cell receptor beta chains follows, all from one sample in a study of blood T cell repertoires in COVID-19. Data came from immunoSEQ multiplex PCR; TCRdb stores just in-frame clones and leaves some out. Of about 380,000 clones listed, around 87% were seen once; the top ten hold 1% to 1.5%. The sample comprised PBMCs or T cells enriched from blood (not recorded which). These receptors were obtained from a young man who had recovered from COVID-19. CDR3s include the opening cysteine and the closing phenylalanine or tryptophan. A D gene is named only where the DNA matches it firmly. A clone size is listed for some rows: how often the clone was seen (once, few, many), or a class if it is expanded.

j_call: TRBJ2-7; d_call: NA; v_call: TRBV6-1; clone_size: NA; cdr3_aa: CASSEAPADTSYEQYF; cdr3_nt: TGTGCCAGCAGTGAAGCGCCTGCAGACACATCCTACGAGCAGTACTTC
j_call: TRBJ2-6; d_call: NA; v_call: TRBV18; clone_size: NA; cdr3_aa: CASSPIQGSGANVLTF; cdr3_nt: TGTGCCAGCTCACCGATCCAGGGTTCTGGGGCCAACGTCCTGACTTTC
j_call: TRBJ2-5; d_call: NA; v_call: TRBV27; clone_size: NA; cdr3_aa: CASSSPGLQETQYF; cdr3_nt: TGTGCCAGCAGTTCCCCGGGGTTGCAAGAGACCCAGTACTTC
j_call: TRBJ2-1; d_call: NA; v_call: TRBV19; clone_size: NA; cdr3_aa: CASIKGGAGYNEQFF; cdr3_nt: TGTGCCAGTATCAAAGGGGGGGCGGGCTACAATGAGCAGTTCTTC
j_call: TRBJ2-5; d_call: NA; v_call: TRBV7-2; clone_size: NA; cdr3_aa: CASSLIQGPQETQYF; cdr3_nt: TGTGCCAGCAGCTTGATTCAGGGGCCCCAAGAGACCCAGTACTTC
j_call: TRBJ1-2; d_call: NA; v_call: TRBV25-1; clone_size: few; cdr3_aa: CASNPLGDNYGYTF; cdr3_nt: TGTGCCAGCAACCCCCTAGGGGATAACTATGGCTACACCTTC
j_call: TRBJ2-1; d_call: NA; v_call: TRBV7-2; clone_size: NA; cdr3_aa: CASSFRNWRDRVNEQFF; cdr3_nt: TGTGCCAGCAGTTTTAGAAACTGGCGGGACCGGGTCAATGAGCAGTTCTTC
j_call: TRBJ1-1; d_call: NA; v_call: TRBV6-5; clone_size: NA; cdr3_aa: CASSYSTLGNTEAFF; cdr3_nt: TGTGCCAGCAGTTACAGCACCCTAGGGAACACTGAAGCTTTCTTT
j_call: TRBJ2-7; d_call: TRBD1; v_call: TRBV18; clone_size: NA; cdr3_aa: CASSPYLDREQHEQYF; cdr3_nt: TGTGCCAGCTCACCTTATCTGGACAGGGAGCAACACGAGCAGTACTTC
j_call: TRBJ2-5; d_call: TRBD2; v_call: TRBV7-6; clone_size: NA; cdr3_aa: CASSLLVAGVETQYF; cdr3_nt: TGTGCCAGCAGCTTATTGGTAGCGGGGGTAGAGACCCAGTACTTC
j_call: TRBJ1-4; d_call: NA; v_call: TRBV3-1/TRBV3-2; clone_size: NA; cdr3_aa: CASSQRPLTGGEKLFF; cdr3_nt: TGTGCCAGCAGCCAAAGACCCTTGACGGGGGGGGAAAAACTGTTTTTT
j_call: TRBJ2-1; d_call: TRBD2; v_call: TRBV3-1/TRBV3-2; clone_size: NA; cdr3_aa: CASSQISGGAREQFF; cdr3_nt: TGTGCCAGCAGCCAGATTAGCGGGGGGGCCCGTGAGCAGTTCTTC
j_call: TRBJ1-6; d_call: TRBD1; v_call: TRBV7-9; clone_size: NA; cdr3_aa: CASSLQGGINSPLHF; cdr3_nt: TGTGCCAGCAGCTTACAGGGGGGAATTAATTCACCCCTCCACTTT
j_call: TRBJ2-7; d_call: TRBD2; v_call: TRBV11-2; clone_size: NA; cdr3_aa: CASSRWEGPPSNEQYF; cdr3_nt: TGTGCCAGCAGCCGGTGGGAGGGACCCCCCTCGAACGAGCAGTACTTC
j_call: TRBJ2-4; d_call: TRBD2; v_call: TRBV4-2; clone_size: NA; cdr3_aa: CASSQEAGGGKNIQYF; cdr3_nt: TGTGCCAGCAGCCAAGAAGCCGGGGGGGGCAAAAACATTCAGTACTTC
j_call: TRBJ1-1; d_call: TRBD1; v_call: TRBV19; clone_size: NA; cdr3_aa: CASSLGQRNTEAFF; cdr3_nt: TGTGCCAGTAGCTTGGGACAGAGGAACACTGAAGCTTTCTTT
j_call: TRBJ1-2; d_call: NA; v_call: TRBV5-1; clone_size: NA; cdr3_aa: CASSLNGAGRSNGYTF; cdr3_nt: TGCGCCAGCAGCTTGAATGGGGCTGGTCGATCTAATGGCTACACCTTC
j_call: TRBJ1-5; d_call: TRBD1; v_call: TRBV2; clone_size: NA; cdr3_aa: CASRGTGSNQPQHF; cdr3_nt: TGTGCCAGCAGGGGGACAGGGAGCAATCAGCCCCAGCATTTT
j_call: TRBJ1-1; d_call: TRBD1; v_call: TRBV12-3/TRBV12-4; clone_size: few; cdr3_aa: CASRGTGGFEAFF; cdr3_nt: TGTGCCAGCAGGGGGACAGGGGGCTTTGAAGCTTTCTTT
j_call: TRBJ2-2; d_call: NA; v_call: TRBV12-3/TRBV12-4; clone_size: NA; cdr3_aa: CASSFLTGELFF; cdr3_nt: TGTGCCAGCAGTTTCCTCACCGGGGAGCTGTTTTTT
j_call: TRBJ2-1; d_call: NA; v_call: TRBV5-1; clone_size: NA; cdr3_aa: CASSWKTGLNEQFF; cdr3_nt: TGCGCCAGCAGCTGGAAAACAGGGCTCAATGAGCAGTTCTTC
j_call: TRBJ1-3; d_call: NA; v_call: TRBV2; clone_size: NA; cdr3_aa: CASSGGRGKVAGNTIYF; cdr3_nt: TGTGCCAGCAGTGGTGGCAGGGGAAAAGTCGCTGGAAACACCATATATTTT
j_call: TRBJ2-6; d_call: NA; v_call: TRBV6-2/TRBV6-3; clone_size: NA; cdr3_aa: CASSYSGASGANVLTF; cdr3_nt: TGTGCCAGCAGTTACTCGGGAGCCTCTGGGGCCAACGTCCTGACTTTC
j_call: TRBJ1-6; d_call: NA; v_call: TRBV7-2; clone_size: NA; cdr3_aa: CASSSLQGMHSPLHF; cdr3_nt: TGTGCCAGCAGCTCACTACAGGGAATGCATTCACCCCTCCACTTT
j_call: TRBJ2-7; d_call: TRBD1; v_call: TRBV5-5; clone_size: NA; cdr3_aa: CASSLKGTGSYEQYF; cdr3_nt: TGTGCCAGCAGCTTGAAAGGGACAGGGTCCTACGAGCAGTACTTC
j_call: TRBJ2-1; d_call: NA; v_call: TRBV19; clone_size: few; cdr3_aa: CASSISSPTQQFF; cdr3_nt: TGTGCCAGTAGTATAAGTAGCCCCACACAGCAGTTCTTC
j_call: TRBJ2-2; d_call: NA; v_call: TRBV7-9; clone_size: NA; cdr3_aa: CASSRGAGQTGELFF; cdr3_nt: TGTGCCAGCAGCCGTGGCGCAGGGCAAACCGGGGAGCTGTTTTTT
j_call: TRBJ1-4; d_call: NA; v_call: TRBV29-1; clone_size: few; cdr3_aa: CSVEGTSTNEKLFF; cdr3_nt: TGCAGCGTTGAAGGGACTTCAACTAATGAAAAACTGTTTTTT
j_call: TRBJ1-5; d_call: TRBD1; v_call: TRBV18; clone_size: NA; cdr3_aa: CASSPGQYNQPQHF; cdr3_nt: TGTGCCAGCTCACCGGGACAGTACAATCAGCCCCAGCATTTT
j_call: TRBJ2-7; d_call: TRBD1; v_call: TRBV30; clone_size: NA; cdr3_aa: CAPGTASYEQYF; cdr3_nt: TGTGCCCCCGGGACAGCATCCTACGAGCAGTACTTC
j_call: TRBJ2-1; d_call: TRBD1; v_call: TRBV15; clone_size: NA; cdr3_aa: CATSLDRGGSNEQFF; cdr3_nt: TGTGCCACCAGCCTAGACAGGGGGGGAAGCAATGAGCAGTTCTTC
j_call: TRBJ2-7; d_call: NA; v_call: TRBV6-5; clone_size: NA; cdr3_aa: CASRSGGGPPNEQYF; cdr3_nt: TGTGCCAGCAGGTCCGGCGGGGGCCCTCCCAACGAGCAGTACTTC
j_call: TRBJ2-5; d_call: TRBD1; v_call: TRBV5-1; clone_size: few; cdr3_aa: CASSLIPGQGQETQYF; cdr3_nt: TGCGCCAGCAGCTTGATCCCGGGACAGGGGCAAGAGACCCAGTACTTC
j_call: TRBJ1-5; d_call: NA; v_call: TRBV6-5; clone_size: NA; cdr3_aa: CASSGGGNQPQHF; cdr3_nt: TGTGCCAGCAGCGGAGGAGGCAATCAGCCCCAGCATTTT
j_call: TRBJ1-5; d_call: TRBD1; v_call: TRBV7-2; clone_size: NA; cdr3_aa: CASSLGQGLRQPQHF; cdr3_nt: TGTGCCAGCAGCTTAGGACAGGGGCTCCGTCAGCCCCAGCATTTT
j_call: TRBJ1-1; d_call: NA; v_call: TRBV28; clone_size: NA; cdr3_aa: CASTPSRREGEAFF; cdr3_nt: TGTGCCAGCACCCCGAGTCGGAGGGAAGGTGAAGCTTTCTTT
j_call: TRBJ2-3; d_call: NA; v_call: TRBV18; clone_size: NA; cdr3_aa: CASSPLVSTDTQYF; cdr3_nt: TGTGCCAGCTCACCACTCGTCAGCACAGATACGCAGTATTTT
j_call: TRBJ1-2; d_call: TRBD1; v_call: TRBV5-1; clone_size: NA; cdr3_aa: CASSLRQGSPYGYTF; cdr3_nt: TGCGCCAGCAGCTTGAGACAGGGATCGCCCTATGGCTACACCTTC
j_call: TRBJ1-6; d_call: TRBD1; v_call: TRBV19; clone_size: once; cdr3_aa: CASSDTGGTNSPLHF; cdr3_nt: TGTGCCAGTAGTGATACAGGGGGGACAAATTCACCCCTCCACTTT
j_call: TRBJ2-1; d_call: TRBD1; v_call: TRBV19; clone_size: NA; cdr3_aa: CASKRDRGRSEQFF; cdr3_nt: TGTGCCAGTAAAAGGGACAGGGGGCGAAGTGAGCAGTTCTTC
j_call: TRBJ1-2; d_call: TRBD1; v_call: TRBV11-2; clone_size: NA; cdr3_aa: CASSWFQLGDSYYGYTF; cdr3_nt: TGTGCCAGCAGCTGGTTCCAGTTAGGGGACAGCTACTATGGCTACACCTTC
j_call: TRBJ2-3; d_call: TRBD2; v_call: TRBV7-3; clone_size: once; cdr3_aa: CASSRRGGASTDTQYF; cdr3_nt: TGTGCCAGCAGCCGCCGGGGGGGAGCCAGCACAGATACGCAGTATTTT
j_call: TRBJ2-6; d_call: NA; v_call: TRBV6-2/TRBV6-3; clone_size: NA; cdr3_aa: CASSFGGSGANVLTF; cdr3_nt: TGTGCCAGCAGCTTCGGAGGAAGTGGGGCCAACGTCCTGACTTTC
j_call: TRBJ1-2; d_call: TRBD1; v_call: TRBV29-1; clone_size: NA; cdr3_aa: CSVRQGESYGYTF; cdr3_nt: TGCAGCGTTCGACAGGGGGAGAGCTATGGCTACACCTTC
j_call: TRBJ1-1; d_call: NA; v_call: TRBV5-4; clone_size: few; cdr3_aa: CASSLAGGSEAFF; cdr3_nt: TGTGCCAGCAGCTTGGCGGGGGGCTCTGAAGCTTTCTTT
j_call: TRBJ2-2; d_call: NA; v_call: TRBV6-1; clone_size: NA; cdr3_aa: CASSDVSPPITGELFF; cdr3_nt: TGTGCCAGCAGTGACGTGAGCCCCCCGATCACCGGGGAGCTGTTTTTT
j_call: TRBJ1-2; d_call: NA; v_call: TRBV5-1; clone_size: NA; cdr3_aa: CASSLGQDGYTF; cdr3_nt: TGCGCCAGCAGCTTGGGACAGGATGGCTACACCTTC
j_call: TRBJ2-2; d_call: NA; v_call: TRBV7-9; clone_size: NA; cdr3_aa: CASSHLARGSTGELFF; cdr3_nt: TGTGCCAGCAGCCACTTGGCCAGGGGTAGCACCGGGGAGCTGTTTTTT
j_call: TRBJ1-4; d_call: TRBD1; v_call: TRBV19; clone_size: NA; cdr3_aa: CASTTGATNEKLFF; cdr3_nt: TGTGCCAGTACCACAGGGGCAACTAATGAAAAACTGTTTTTT
j_call: TRBJ2-7; d_call: NA; v_call: TRBV18; clone_size: NA; cdr3_aa: CASSPGASGYEQYF; cdr3_nt: TGTGCCAGCTCACCAGGTGCGAGTGGCTACGAGCAGTACTTC
j_call: TRBJ2-5; d_call: TRBD1; v_call: TRBV5-1; clone_size: NA; cdr3_aa: CASSVWTGQETQYF; cdr3_nt: TGCGCCAGCAGCGTTTGGACAGGCCAAGAGACCCAGTACTTC
j_call: TRBJ2-6; d_call: NA; v_call: TRBV4-1; clone_size: NA; cdr3_aa: CASSQGTAGANVLTF; cdr3_nt: TGCGCCAGCAGCCAAGGTACAGCAGGGGCCAACGTCCTGACTTTC
j_call: TRBJ1-1; d_call: NA; v_call: TRBV13; clone_size: NA; cdr3_aa: CASRPRGNTEAFF; cdr3_nt: TGTGCCAGCAGACCCCGAGGGAACACTGAAGCTTTCTTT
j_call: TRBJ1-3; d_call: TRBD1; v_call: TRBV3-1/TRBV3-2; clone_size: NA; cdr3_aa: CASSQDHLDRGGSGNTIYF; cdr3_nt: TGTGCCAGCAGCCAAGATCATCTGGACAGGGGAGGATCTGGAAACACCATATATTTT
j_call: TRBJ1-1; d_call: TRBD1; v_call: TRBV5-1; clone_size: NA; cdr3_aa: CASSLGQGRAFF; cdr3_nt: TGCGCCAGCAGCCTGGGACAGGGGAGAGCTTTCTTT
j_call: TRBJ2-1; d_call: NA; v_call: TRBV6-1; clone_size: NA; cdr3_aa: CASSEPGVNEQFF; cdr3_nt: TGTGCCAGCAGTGAACCGGGGGTGAATGAGCAGTTCTTC
j_call: TRBJ2-7; d_call: TRBD2; v_call: TRBV29-1; clone_size: NA; cdr3_aa: CSVDQSGGPTYEQYF; cdr3_nt: TGCAGCGTAGACCAGAGCGGGGGCCCTACCTACGAGCAGTACTTC
j_call: TRBJ2-1; d_call: TRBD2; v_call: TRBV6-2/TRBV6-3; clone_size: NA; cdr3_aa: CASSYTTLAGSYNEQFF; cdr3_nt: TGTGCCAGCAGTTACACCACACTAGCGGGCTCCTACAATGAGCAGTTCTTC
j_call: TRBJ1-3; d_call: NA; v_call: TRBV6-6; clone_size: once; cdr3_aa: CASGREVGNTIYF; cdr3_nt: TGTGCCAGTGGCCGGGAGGTGGGAAACACCATATATTTT
j_call: TRBJ2-5; d_call: NA; v_call: TRBV7-9; clone_size: NA; cdr3_aa: CASSLFETQYF; cdr3_nt: TGTGCCAGCAGCCTTTTCGAGACCCAGTACTTC